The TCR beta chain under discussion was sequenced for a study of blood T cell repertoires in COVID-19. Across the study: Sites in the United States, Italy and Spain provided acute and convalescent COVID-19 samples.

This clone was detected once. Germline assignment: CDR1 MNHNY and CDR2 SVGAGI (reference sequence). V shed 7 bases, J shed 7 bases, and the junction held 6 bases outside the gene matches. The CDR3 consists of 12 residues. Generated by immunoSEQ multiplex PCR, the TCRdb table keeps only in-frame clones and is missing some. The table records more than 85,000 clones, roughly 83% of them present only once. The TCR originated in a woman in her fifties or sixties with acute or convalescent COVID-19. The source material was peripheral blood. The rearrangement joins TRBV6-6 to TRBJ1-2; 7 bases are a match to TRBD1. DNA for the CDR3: TGTGCCAGCACGCAGACAGGGAGTGGCTACACCTTC. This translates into CASTQTGSGYTF.